The 25 T cell receptor beta chains below come from one sample, sequenced in a study of OX40 agonist ivuxolimab in advanced cancers. Clones were sequenced by immunoSEQ multiplex PCR, and TCRdb holds only the in-frame ones, with some missing. Of tens of thousands of clones listed, approximately 92% are singletons. Here the sequenced sample was CD4+ or CD8+ T cells sorted from blood, taken in a trial of the OX40 agonist ivuxolimab. Receptors originate from an adult with an advanced solid tumor such as melanoma, head and neck, liver or kidney cancer.

The chain joins TRBV2 to TRBJ1-6, with TRBD1 matching 9 bases. Looked up from germline, CDR1 is SNHLY and CDR2 is FYNNEI. V dropped 2 bases and J dropped 8; count of bases not matched to a gene: 4. This CDR3 is built from 15 residues. This CDR3 is CASSELGQGDSPLHF. The CDR3 bases are TGTGCCAGCAGTGAACTGGGACAGGGAGATTCACCCCTCCACTTT.

V and J are TRBV30 and TRBJ1-1; no reliable D call. The germline CDR1 and CDR2 sequences are GTSNPN and SVGIG (reference sequence). V was pared by 4 bases and J by 4 bases, with 7 bases between. This CDR3 contains 11 residues. The CDR3 region is CAWTTGTEAFF. In DNA, the CDR3 is TGTGCCTGGACCACGGGCACTGAAGCTTTCTTT.

The gene calls are TRBV28 and TRBJ1-4; D is perhaps TRBD1 (5 bases). Germline CDR1 is MDHEN and CDR2 is SYDVKM. The V end lost 5 bases, the J end lost 4 bases, and 17 bases lay between the germline ends. The CDR3 is 16 residues long. The CDR3 nucleotides are TGTGCCAGCAGTCCCCCGGGACGACTTTATAATGAAAAACTGTTTTTT. The encoded protein is CASSPPGRLYNEKLFF.

The chain has TRBV7-3 and TRBJ2-5; 8 bases line up with TRBD1. CDR1 SGHTA and CDR2 FQGTGA come from the germline V gene. This CDR3 region has 13 residues. V lost 6 bases, J lost 4 bases, and 4 bases stayed unmatched. The DNA of the CDR3 is TGTGCCAGCAGTCCAGGGGGCAGAGAGACCCAGTACTTC. Protein sequence: CASSPGGRETQYF.

This clone has just one count. The chain is built from TRBV5-4 and TRBJ2-5; TRBD1 might be the D (6 bases). The CDR3 contains 14 residues. V lost 0 bases and J 5 bases, leaving 11 bases between the germline ends. Germline CDR1 is SGHNT and CDR2 is YYREEE (reference sequence). CDR3 bases: TGTGCCAGCAGCTTGGAGGGGGTTCGGGAGACCCAGTACTTC. Translated: CASSLEGVRETQYF.

V is TRBV4-2 and J is TRBJ2-7; TRBD1 matches at 10 bases. Per the germline V gene, CDR1 is LGHNA and CDR2 is YNFKEQ. CDR3 length equals 15 residues. With V trimmed by 4 bases and J by 1 base, 4 bases remained unmatched. The CDR3 loop is CASSLGTGESYEQYF. CDR3 nucleotide sequence: TGTGCCAGCAGCCTCGGGACAGGGGAGTCCTACGAGCAGTACTTC.

The V gene is TRBV25-1, the J gene TRBJ2-1; TRBD2 matches 13 bases. Germline trimming cut 3 bases from V and 6 bases from J; bases unmatched to any gene: 5. The CDR3 sequence is 16 residues long. Germline loops: CDR1 MGHDK, CDR2 SYGVNS. CDR3 nucleotides: TGTGCCAGCAGTGACCCTAGGACTAGCGGGAGCAATGAGCAGTTCTTC. Translating it yields CASSDPRTSGSNEQFF.

Notes on this clone: The junction and the germline gene differ at one end; a read error may be behind it. The chain is built from TRBV7-7 and TRBJ2-5; D assignment may be TRBD1 or TRBD2 (6 bases each). Germline CDR1 reads SSHAT; CDR2 reads FNYEAQ (reference sequence). The CDR3 length is 14 residues. Here the CDR3 reads CASSLGGGRETQYF. In DNA, the CDR3 is TGTGCTAGCAGCTTAGGTGGGGGGCGAGAGACCCAGTACTTC.

The rearrangement joins TRBV7-9 to TRBJ1-4; D not resolved. Trimming took off 1 base at V and 6 bases at J, with 9 bases between the two ends. The CDR3 covers 14 residues. Germline V gene sequence: CDR1 SEHNR, CDR2 FQNEAQ (reference sequence). CDR3 in amino acids: CASSLVQYHEKLFF. The CDR3 nucleotides read TGTGCCAGCAGCTTAGTACAGTACCATGAAAAACTGTTTTTT. Using reference TRBV7-9 and TRBJ1-4 for the parts outside the CDR3, the full variable domain is DTGVSQNPRHKITKRGQNVTFRCDPISEHNRLYWYRQTLGQGPEFLTYFQNEAQLEKSRLLSDRFSAERPKGSFSTLEIQRTEQGDSAMYLCASSLVQYHEKLFFGSGTQLSVL.

This chain joins TRBV30 and TRBJ2-7; no clear D gene. The CDR3 has 13 amino acids. CDR1 is GTSNPN, CDR2 SVGIG, per germline (reference sequence). The V gene lost 0 bases and the J gene lost 3 bases, with 9 bases spanning the gap. CDR3 bases: TGTGCCTGGAGTGTACAAGGGTACTACGAGCAGTACTTC. Amino acids: CAWSVQGYYEQYF.

The CDR3 coding sequence is TGTGCCAGCAGTTCTCTAGCGTTGAGCTCCTACGAGCAGTACTTC. Translated: CASSSLALSSYEQYF. This sequence joins TRBV7-8 and TRBJ2-7; D might be TRBD2 (6 bases). The V gene lost 6 bases and the J gene lost 0 bases, with 15 bases spanning the gap. The CDR3 length is 15 residues. Germline V gene sequence: CDR1 SGHVS, CDR2 FQNEAQ.

This chain joins TRBV30 and TRBJ1-3; D is unresolved. This CDR3 region has 12 residues. Trimming cost V 5 bases and J 0 bases, with 5 bases left between them. Germline V gene lookup returns CDR1 GTSNPN and CDR2 SVGIG (reference sequence). Here the CDR3 DNA reads TGTGCCTGGGGTTACTCTGGAAACACCATATATTTT. Its translation is CAWGYSGNTIYF.

This clone has just one count. This chain connects TRBV9 to TRBJ1-1; 8 nucleotides line up with TRBD1. V lost 4 bases to trimming and J lost 7 bases; unmatched junction nucleotides: 6. The CDR3 runs 13 residues. Per germline, CDR1 SGDLS and CDR2 YYNGEE. In DNA, the CDR3 is TGTGCCAGCAGCCTAAGTGGACAGGGTGAAGCTTTCTTT. Its protein product is CASSLSGQGEAFF.

This chain connects TRBV10-3 to TRBJ1-5, with D perhaps TRBD1 (6 bases). V dropped 8 bases and J dropped 7 bases, with 15 bases sitting between them. Germline CDR1 ENHRY, CDR2 SYGVKD. The CDR3 has 13 amino acids. The CDR3, as DNA: TGTGCCATCCAACAGGGTCTAAGCCAGCCCCAGCATTTT. Its translation is CAIQQGLSQPQHF.

The V and J genes are TRBV10-3 and TRBJ2-5; a weak D match, TRBD1 (6 bases). V dropped 6 bases and J dropped 2 bases, with 16 bases sitting between them. The CDR3 is 15 amino acids. Germline CDR1 ENHRY, CDR2 SYGVKD. CDR3 DNA sequence: TGTGCCATCAGGGAAGCCTCAGGGGCTCAAGAGACCCAGTACTTC. It translates to CAIREASGAQETQYF.

The chain couples TRBV5-4 to TRBJ2-7; 7 positions match TRBD1. Germline CDR1 reads SGHNT; CDR2 reads YYREEE (reference sequence). CDR3 length: 15 residues. The trim removed 5 bases at V and 0 bases at J, leaving 8 bases unmatched. This CDR3 is CASRTGTEVSYEQYF. The CDR3 coding sequence is TGTGCCAGCAGGACCGGGACAGAAGTCTCCTACGAGCAGTACTTC.

V and J are TRBV7-9 and TRBJ1-5; the D is unclear. CDR1 and CDR2 from the germline V gene are SEHNR and FQNEAQ (reference sequence). V lost 6 bases to trimming and J lost 4 bases, with 10 bases between them. The CDR3 contains 13 residues. The CDR3, as DNA: TGTGCCAGCAGTGCGTCAGGAAATCAGCCCCAGCATTTT. Its translation is CASSASGNQPQHF.

The chain links TRBV6-5 to TRBJ1-1; maybe TRBD1 (5 bases). The V end was cut by 2 bases, the J end by 0 bases, with 10 bases between. Germline-derived CDR1 and CDR2 are MNHEY and SVGAGI. The CDR3 sequence is 15 residues long. CDR3 sequence: CASSYDRAMNTEAFF. CDR3 coding DNA: TGTGCCAGCAGTTACGACAGAGCTATGAACACTGAAGCTTTCTTT.

The chain recombines TRBV9 with TRBJ2-7; D uncertain. Trimming left V 1 base short and J 1 base short, with 12 bases between. CDR1 and CDR2 from the germline V gene are SGDLS and YYNGEE. CDR3 length: 15 amino acids. CDR3 coding DNA: TGTGCCAGCAGCGTATGGGCAGAAGGGTCCTACGAGCAGTACTTC. Residues: CASSVWAEGSYEQYF.

The chain recombines TRBV30 with TRBJ1-5; no clear D. The germline CDR1 and CDR2 sequences are GTSNPN and SVGIG (reference sequence). This CDR3 is 12 amino acids long. V was clipped by 1 base and J by 0 bases, with 1 base between them. CDR3 sequence reads: CAWSDSNQPQHF. Here the CDR3 DNA reads TGTGCCTGGAGTGATAGCAATCAGCCCCAGCATTTT. Supplemented by reference TRBV30 and TRBJ1-5, the full variable domain reads SQTIHQWPATLVQPVGSPLSLECTVEGTSNPNLYWYRQAAGRGLQLLFYSVGIGQISSEVPQNLSASRPQDRQFILSSKKLLLSDSGFYLCAWSDSNQPQHFGDGTRLSIL.

The CDR3 nucleotides are TGTGCCAGCAGCCTCGGGCGGGGCTCCTACGAGCAGTACTTC. This sequence encodes CASSLGRGSYEQYF. The chain recombines TRBV7-9 with TRBJ2-7; TRBD2 might be the D (6 bases). V shed 5 bases and J shed 0 bases, with 11 bases lying between them. The CDR3 is 14 residues long. Germline V gene sequence: CDR1 SEHNR, CDR2 FQNEAQ (reference sequence).

This chain joins TRBV28 and TRBJ1-1; the D gene is possibly TRBD1 (6 bases). The CDR3 consists of 14 residues. The germline V and J ends were trimmed by 1 base and 5 bases, with 11 bases remaining between them. Germline assignment: CDR1 MDHEN and CDR2 SYDVKM. CDR3 residues: CASSLYGGGTEAFF. CDR3 bases: TGTGCCAGCAGTTTATACGGGGGCGGAACTGAAGCTTTCTTT.

This chain links TRBV6-5 with TRBJ2-2; 9 bases fit TRBD1. CDR3 size: 15 residues. Germline assignment: CDR1 MNHEY and CDR2 SVGAGI. Unmatched junction bases numbered 1, after V lost 5 bases and J lost 0 bases. CDR3: CASSGQGSNTGELFF. The CDR3 DNA sequence: TGTGCCAGCAGTGGACAGGGGTCGAACACCGGGGAGCTGTTTTTT.

The chain recombines TRBV7-2 with TRBJ1-1; TRBD1 aligns across 7 bases. This CDR3 has 14 residues. Per the germline V gene, CDR1 is SGHTA and CDR2 is FQGNSA. V lost 3 bases, J lost 1 base, and 2 bases stayed unmatched. CDR3 residues: CASSFDRANTEAFF. In DNA, the CDR3 is TGTGCCAGCAGCTTCGACAGGGCGAACACTGAAGCTTTCTTT.

The chain recombines TRBV25-1 with TRBJ1-6; no clear D gene. Germline-derived CDR1 and CDR2 are MGHDK and SYGVNS. V was pared by 6 bases and J by 6 bases, with 9 bases between. The CDR3 sequence is 13 residues long. The CDR3: CASRTRVNSPLHF. The CDR3 DNA reads TGTGCCAGCAGAACACGAGTTAATTCACCCCTCCACTTT.